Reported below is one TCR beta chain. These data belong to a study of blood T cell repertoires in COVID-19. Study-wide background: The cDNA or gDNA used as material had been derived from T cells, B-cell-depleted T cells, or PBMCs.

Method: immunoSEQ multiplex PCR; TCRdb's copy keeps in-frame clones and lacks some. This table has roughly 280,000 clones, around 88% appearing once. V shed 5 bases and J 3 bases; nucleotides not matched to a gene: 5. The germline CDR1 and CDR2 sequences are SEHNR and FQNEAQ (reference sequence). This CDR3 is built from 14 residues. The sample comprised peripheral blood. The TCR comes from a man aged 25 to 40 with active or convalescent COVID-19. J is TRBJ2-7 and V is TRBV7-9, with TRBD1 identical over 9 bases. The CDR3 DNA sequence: TGTGCCAGCAGCACGACAGGGGGTGGCTACGAGCAGTACTTC. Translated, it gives CASSTTGGGYEQYF.